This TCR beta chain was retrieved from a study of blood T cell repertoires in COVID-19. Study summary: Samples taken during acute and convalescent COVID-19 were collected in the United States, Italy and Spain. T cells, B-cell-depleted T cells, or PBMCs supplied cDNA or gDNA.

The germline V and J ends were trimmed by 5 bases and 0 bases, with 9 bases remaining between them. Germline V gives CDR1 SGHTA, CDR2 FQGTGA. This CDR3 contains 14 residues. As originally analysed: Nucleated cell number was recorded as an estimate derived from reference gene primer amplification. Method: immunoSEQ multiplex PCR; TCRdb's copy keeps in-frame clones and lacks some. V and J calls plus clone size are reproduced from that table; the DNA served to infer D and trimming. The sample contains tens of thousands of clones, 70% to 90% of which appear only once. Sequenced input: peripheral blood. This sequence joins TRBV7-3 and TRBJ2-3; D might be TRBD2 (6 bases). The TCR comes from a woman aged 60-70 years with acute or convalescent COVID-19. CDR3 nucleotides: TGTGCCAGCAGCCCTGGGACTAGCACAGATACGCAGTATTTT. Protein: CASSPGTSTDTQYF. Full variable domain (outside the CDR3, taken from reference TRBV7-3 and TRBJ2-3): GAGVSQTPSNKVTEKGKYVELRCDPISGHTALYWYRQSLGQGPEFLIYFQGTGAADDSGLPNDRFFAVRPEGSVSTLKIQRTERGDSAVYLCASSPGTSTDTQYFGPGTRLTVL.